These 20 T cell receptor beta chains were sequenced from one sample in a study of neurological immune-mediated disorders. TCRdb called the 5' RACE reads again in MiXCR, with one record for every CDR3 protein. The sample consists of tens of thousands of distinct CDR3 sequences, 3.8% of them appearing once. The sequencing input was PBMCs. These receptors were taken from a man aged 60-69 years with multiple sclerosis.

This clonotype was picked up many times. The chain couples TRBV7-2 to TRBJ2-1; no clear D gene. V lost 0 bases and J 0 bases, leaving 6 bases between the germline ends. The CDR3 contains 15 residues. Germline V gene lookup returns CDR1 SGHTA and CDR2 FQGNSA. In nucleotides, the CDR3 is TGTGCCAGCAGCTTAGCCGTGAGCTCCTACAATGAGCAGTTCTTC. Translated, it gives CASSLAVSSYNEQFF.

This clonotype has at least ten counts. The J gene is TRBJ2-1, the V gene TRBV12-3 or TRBV12-4; 12 bases fit TRBD2. Trimming took 6 bases from V and 6 from J; bases not matched to a gene: 3. This CDR3 region has 14 residues. The CDR3 protein is CASSPGLAGNEQFF. The CDR3 region has the DNA TGTGCCAGCAGCCCGGGACTAGCGGGCAATGAGCAGTTCTTC.

This clonotype has ten or more counts. J is TRBJ2-1 and V is TRBV15; D could derive from TRBD1 or TRBD2 (5 bases each). The CDR3 length is 12 residues. The germline V gene has CDR1 LNHNV and CDR2 YYDKDF (reference sequence). V shed 9 bases and J shed 5 bases, with 11 bases lying between them. The CDR3 DNA reads as TGTGCCACGGGGGATGATAACAATGAGCAGTTCTTC. Translation gives CATGDDNNEQFF. Full variable domain (missing parts from reference TRBV15 and TRBJ2-1): DAMVIQNPRYQVTQFGKPVTLSCSQTLNHNVMYWYQQKSSQAPKLLFHYYDKDFNNEADTPDNFQSRRPNTSFCFLDIRSPGLGDTAMYLCATGDDNNEQFFGPGTRLTVL.

This clonotype came up many times. V usage is TRBV12-3 or TRBV12-4 and J usage is TRBJ2-6; D is undetermined. Trimming shortened V by 5 bases and J by 4 bases, and 27 bases separated the two germline ends. The CDR3 is made up of 20 amino acids. CDR3 residues: CASSLRAFLGNGLGANVLTF. DNA of the CDR3: TGTGCCAGCAGTCTTAGGGCCTTTTTAGGGAATGGGCTGGGGGCCAACGTCCTGACTTTC.

There are many counts of this clonotype. The chain combines TRBV20-1 with TRBJ2-2, with 8 bases fitting TRBD2. The germline V gene has CDR1 DFQATT and CDR2 SNEGSKA (reference sequence). Unmatched junction bases numbered 7, after V lost 5 bases and J lost 5 bases. The CDR3 totals 14 residues. The CDR3 DNA reads TGCAGTGCTCTCAAGGCTAGCGGGACCGGGGAGCTGTTTTTT. Its protein product is CSALKASGTGELFF.

The chain employs TRBV20-1 and TRBJ1-1; 7 positions match TRBD1. This CDR3 region has 14 residues. V gave up 6 bases and J gave up 6 bases; unmatched junction bases: 13. The germline V gene has CDR1 DFQATT and CDR2 SNEGSKA (reference sequence). CDR3 in amino acids: CSALNPGGVAEAFF. In DNA, the CDR3 is TGCAGTGCCCTAAACCCAGGGGGTGTCGCTGAAGCTTTCTTT.

At least ten counts were recorded for this clonotype. The chain couples TRBV29-1 to TRBJ2-1, with 10 bases identical to TRBD1. The CDR3 extends over 14 amino acids. Trimming at V came to 8 bases and at J to 4 bases, leaving 8 bases not matched to a gene. Germline V CDR1 and CDR2: SQVTM, ANQGSEA. CDR3 nucleotides: TGCAGCATAGGACAGGGGGGTCCTTACAATGAGCAGTTCTTC. Protein product: CSIGQGGPYNEQFF.

Many counts were recorded for this clonotype. The genes are TRBV7-9 and TRBJ2-3; no reliable D call. Germline V gene data show CDR1 as SEHNR and CDR2 as FQNEAQ (reference sequence). The ends were cut back, 5 bases at V and 7 bases at J, with 19 bases in the middle. This CDR3 region has 15 residues. The CDR3 nucleotides read TGTGCCAGCAGCCCCTCTCTCGGACGCACGAATACGCAGTATTTT. It translates to CASSPSLGRTNTQYF.

This clonotype was counted at least ten times. The chain recombines TRBV4-2 with TRBJ2-1; 11 bases are a match to TRBD2. This CDR3 contains 15 residues. Looked up from germline, CDR1 is LGHNA and CDR2 is YNFKEQ. The V gene end was trimmed by 4 bases and the J gene end by 9 bases; junction bases not matched to a gene: 8. In DNA, the CDR3 is TGTGCCAGCAGCCCCCTTAGCGGGGGGGCGGGTGAGCAGTTCTTC. This encodes CASSPLSGGAGEQFF.

In this sample, this clonotype turned up many times. The rearrangement links TRBV20-1 to TRBJ1-1; a weak D match, TRBD1 (5 bases). The CDR3 spans 14 residues. Germline CDR1 and CDR2: DFQATT and SNEGSKA (reference sequence). V was cut by 2 bases and J by 5 bases, with 15 bases left in between. The CDR3 loop is CSARPTSGNTEAFF. For the CDR3, the DNA is TGCAGTGCTAGACCTACTTCAGGGAATACTGAAGCTTTCTTT.

At least ten counts were recorded for this clonotype. The rearrangement links TRBV10-3 to TRBJ1-1; D not certain. The germline CDR1 and CDR2 sequences are ENHRY and SYGVKD. The CDR3 contains 16 residues. The V end lost 3 bases, the J end lost 3 bases, and 17 bases lay between the germline ends. The CDR3 here is CAISEGSGKSHTEAFF. CDR3 DNA: TGTGCCATCAGTGAAGGAAGTGGGAAATCCCACACTGAAGCTTTCTTT.

The chain has TRBV4-1 and TRBJ2-3; weak D call: TRBD2 (6 bases). The CDR3 is 16 residues long. CDR1 is MGHRA and CDR2 is YSYEKL in the germline V gene. V lost 4 bases, J lost 4 bases, and 18 bases lay in between. CDR3 in amino acids: CASSPMTSLFSDTQYF. CDR3 nucleotides: TGCGCCAGCAGCCCGATGACTAGTTTATTTTCAGATACGCAGTATTTT.

The sample holds many counts of this clonotype. The chain links TRBV20-1 to TRBJ2-3, with D maybe TRBD1 (6 bases). V lost 5 bases, J lost 3 bases, and 15 bases lay in between. This CDR3 contains 14 residues. The V gene's germline CDR1 is DFQATT and CDR2 SNEGSKA (reference sequence). CDR3 in amino acids: CSAQEGGWTDTQYF. The CDR3 coding sequence is TGCAGTGCTCAAGAAGGGGGTTGGACAGATACGCAGTATTTT.

This chain links TRBV29-1 with TRBJ1-1; maybe TRBD1 (6 bases). CDR3 length: 11 amino acids. CDR1 is SQVTM, CDR2 ANQGSEA, per germline. With 4 bases removed from V and 10 bases from J, the gap between germline ends came to 13 bases. CDR3 region: CSVVEGGGAFF. The CDR3 DNA sequence: TGCAGCGTTGTAGAAGGGGGGGGAGCTTTCTTT.

This clonotype was found many times. The chain is built from TRBV7-2 and TRBJ2-5, with D tentatively TRBD2 (6 bases). The length of the CDR3 is 15 residues. V lost 3 bases and J lost 0, with 11 bases in between. Germline lookup yields CDR1 SGHTA and CDR2 FQGNSA. The DNA for the CDR3 is TGTGCCAGCAGCTTTGCGGAGGGGTACCAAGAGACCCAGTACTTC. Translated, it gives CASSFAEGYQETQYF.

At least ten counts were recorded for this clonotype. V gene TRBV5-1 combines with J gene TRBJ2-2, with D perhaps matching TRBD1 (6 bases). V was trimmed by 10 bases and J by 5 bases, leaving 15 bases between them. Germline V gene sequence: CDR1 SGHRS, CDR2 YFSETQ. The CDR3 has 13 residues. In nucleotides, the CDR3 is TGCGCCGTACAGGGATTTGGGACCGGGGAGCTGTTTTTT. This encodes CAVQGFGTGELFF. Looking up the rest from reference TRBV5-1 and TRBJ2-2 gives the full variable domain: KAGVTQTPRYLIKTRGQQVTLSCSPISGHRSVSWYQQTPGQGLQFLFEYFSETQRNKGNFPGRFSGRQFSNSRSEMNVSTLELGDSALYLCAVQGFGTGELFFGEGSRLTVL.

In its sample, this clonotype was seen many times. The chain recombines TRBV5-1 with TRBJ2-2, with 8 bases matching TRBD1. Germline CDR1 is SGHRS and CDR2 is YFSETQ. The junction had 8 bases not matched to a gene; V was cut back by 0 bases and J by 7 bases. The CDR3 length is 16 residues. The CDR3 DNA reads as TGCGCCAGCAGCTTGGAGAACCAGGGGGCCGGCGGGGAGCTGTTTTTT. Its protein is CASSLENQGAGGELFF.

In its sample, this clonotype was seen many times. The chain links TRBV20-1 to TRBJ1-5, with 8 nucleotides matching TRBD1. Trimming cost V 1 base and J 6 bases; bases outside gene matches: 11. This CDR3 has 16 amino acids. Germline loops: CDR1 DFQATT, CDR2 SNEGSKA (reference sequence). CDR3 sequence: CSARAFDRGAGQPQHF. The DNA for the CDR3 is TGCAGTGCTAGAGCCTTCGACAGGGGAGCAGGTCAGCCCCAGCATTTT.

The sample holds many counts of this clonotype. This chain connects TRBV18 to TRBJ2-1; D not resolved. Trimming cost V 3 bases and J 8 bases, with 11 bases left between them. The V gene's germline CDR1 is KGHSH and CDR2 LQKENI. The CDR3 loop spans 13 amino acids. DNA of the CDR3: TGTGCCAGCTCACCCGCCTTCATGGATGAGCAGTTCTTC. The encoded protein is CASSPAFMDEQFF.

At least ten counts were recorded for this clonotype. This sequence joins TRBV4-1 and TRBJ2-7; D not resolved. The V end was cut by 1 base, the J end by 2 bases, with 6 bases between. The germline CDR1 and CDR2 sequences are MGHRA and YSYEKL. The CDR3 totals 13 residues. The CDR3 DNA sequence: TGCGCCAGCAGCCAAGTAACAGCCTACGAGCAGTACTTC. It codes for CASSQVTAYEQYF.